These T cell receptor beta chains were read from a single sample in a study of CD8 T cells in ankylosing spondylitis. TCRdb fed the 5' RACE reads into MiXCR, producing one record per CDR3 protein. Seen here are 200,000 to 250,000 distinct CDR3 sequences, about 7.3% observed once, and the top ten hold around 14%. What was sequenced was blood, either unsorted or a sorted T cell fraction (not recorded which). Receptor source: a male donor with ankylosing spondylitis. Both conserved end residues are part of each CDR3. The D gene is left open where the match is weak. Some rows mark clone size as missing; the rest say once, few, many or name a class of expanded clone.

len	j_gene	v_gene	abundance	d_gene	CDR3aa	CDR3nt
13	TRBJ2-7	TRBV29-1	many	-	CSGRQESSYEQYF	TGCAGCGGTCGACAGGAGAGCTCCTACGAGCAGTACTTC
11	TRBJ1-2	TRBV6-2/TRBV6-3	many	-	CASEGGGGYTF	TGTGCCAGCGAAGGAGGGGGAGGCTACACCTTC
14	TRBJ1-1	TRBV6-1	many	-	CASREGGKGTEAFF	TGTGCCAGCAGGGAAGGCGGGAAGGGGACTGAAGCTTTCTTT
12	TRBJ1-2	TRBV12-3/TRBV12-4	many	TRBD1	CASRIQGEGYTF	TGTGCCAGCAGAATACAGGGGGAAGGCTACACCTTC
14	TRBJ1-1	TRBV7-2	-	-	CASSVNLPGTEAFF	TGTGCCAGCAGCGTAAACCTTCCAGGCACTGAAGCTTTCTTT
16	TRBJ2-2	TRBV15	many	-	CATSRDEVPDTGELFF	TGTGCCACCAGCAGAGATGAGGTCCCAGACACCGGGGAGCTGTTTTTT
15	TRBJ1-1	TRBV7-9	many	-	CASSLRTGMNTEAFF	TGTGCCAGCAGCCTACGGACCGGGATGAACACTGAAGCTTTCTTT
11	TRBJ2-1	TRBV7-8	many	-	CASSFSYEQFF	TGTGCCAGCAGCTTTAGCTATGAGCAGTTCTTC
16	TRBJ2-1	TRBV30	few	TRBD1	CAWSNPQGATYNEQFF	TGTGCCTGGAGCAACCCACAGGGGGCCACGTACAATGAGCAGTTCTTC
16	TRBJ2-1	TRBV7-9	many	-	CASSAPSLRAYNEQFF	TGTGCCAGCAGCGCTCCTAGTCTCCGGGCCTACAATGAGCAGTTCTTC
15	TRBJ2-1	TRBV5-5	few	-	CASSDFRDPSNEQFF	TGTGCCAGCAGCGACTTCCGGGACCCAAGCAATGAGCAGTTCTTC
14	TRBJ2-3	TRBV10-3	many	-	CAISDRGETDTQYF	TGTGCCATCAGTGATAGGGGGGAAACAGATACGCAGTATTTT
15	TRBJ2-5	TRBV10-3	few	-	CAISDRNRDGGTQYF	TGTGCCATCAGTGATCGGAACAGGGATGGCGGGACCCAGTACTTC
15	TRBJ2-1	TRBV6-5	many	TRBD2	CASSYSGGARNEQFF	TGTGCCAGCAGTTACAGCGGGGGGGCACGTAATGAGCAGTTCTTC
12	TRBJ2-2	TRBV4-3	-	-	CASSLRSGELFF	TGCGCCAGCAGCCTAAGGTCGGGGGAGCTGTTTTTT
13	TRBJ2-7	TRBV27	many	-	CASSFGESYEQYF	TGTGCCAGCAGTTTTGGCGAGTCCTACGAGCAGTACTTC
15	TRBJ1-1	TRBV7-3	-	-	CASSLQGIKSTEAFF	TGTGCCAGCAGCTTACAAGGGATCAAAAGCACTGAAGCTTTCTTT
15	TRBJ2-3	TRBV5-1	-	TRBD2	CASGYVAGRTDTQYF	TGCGCCAGCGGTTACGTAGCGGGGCGCACAGATACGCAGTATTTT
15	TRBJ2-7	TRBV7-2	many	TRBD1	CASSLLGQGFYEQYF	TGTGCCAGCAGCTTACTGGGACAGGGCTTCTACGAGCAGTACTTC
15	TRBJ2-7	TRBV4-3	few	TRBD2	CASSQGLAGHYEQYF	TGCGCCAGCAGCCAAGGACTAGCGGGGCACTACGAGCAGTACTTC
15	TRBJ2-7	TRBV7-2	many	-	CASSLEQGGRHEQYF	TGTGCCAGCAGCTTAGAACAGGGGGGGCGGCACGAGCAGTACTTC
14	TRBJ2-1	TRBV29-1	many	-	CSVEHQRAYNEQFF	TGCAGCGTTGAACACCAGCGGGCTTACAATGAGCAGTTCTTC
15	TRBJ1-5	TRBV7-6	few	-	CASSQGRGLDQPQHF	TGTGCCAGCAGCCAGGGTAGGGGTCTGGATCAGCCCCAGCATTTT
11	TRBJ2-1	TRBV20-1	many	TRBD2	CSARTSAREFF	TGCAGTGCTAGGACTAGCGCCCGGGAGTTCTTC
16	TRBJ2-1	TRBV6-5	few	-	CASSYSVGDRSNEQFF	TGTGCCAGCAGTTACTCTGTGGGGGACCGATCAAATGAGCAGTTCTTC
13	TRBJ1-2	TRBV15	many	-	CATLGGQNYGYTF	TGTGCCACACTCGGGGGCCAGAACTATGGCTACACCTTC
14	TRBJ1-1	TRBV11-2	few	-	CASSFWTANTEAFF	TGTGCCAGCAGCTTTTGGACAGCGAACACTGAAGCTTTCTTT
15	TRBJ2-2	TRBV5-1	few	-	CASSFFGMDTGELFF	TGCGCCAGCAGCTTCTTCGGGATGGACACCGGGGAGCTGTTTTTT
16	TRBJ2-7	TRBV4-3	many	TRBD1	CASSQVWDRGGNEQYF	TGCGCCAGCAGCCAAGTATGGGACAGGGGGGGGAACGAGCAGTACTTC
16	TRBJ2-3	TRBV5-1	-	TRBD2	CASSLFAGGHTDTQYF	TGCGCCAGCAGCCTCTTCGCGGGAGGGCACACAGATACGCAGTATTTT
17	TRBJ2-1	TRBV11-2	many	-	CASSVSLGGGPYNEQFF	TGTGCCAGCAGCGTTAGTCTAGGGGGGGGTCCCTACAATGAGCAGTTCTTC
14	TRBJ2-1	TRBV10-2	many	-	CASGIGGTNNEQFF	TGCGCCAGCGGGATAGGGGGGACGAACAATGAGCAGTTCTTC
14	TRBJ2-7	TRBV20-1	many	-	CSALIRISGYEQYF	TGCAGTGCCCTCATTCGAATCTCTGGCTACGAGCAGTACTTC
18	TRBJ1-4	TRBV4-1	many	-	CASSQEGFEEKSNEKLFF	TGCGCCAGCAGCCAAGAGGGATTTGAGGAGAAGAGTAATGAAAAACTGTTTTTT
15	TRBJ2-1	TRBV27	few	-	CASSLAKLPGNEQFF	TGTGCCAGCAGTTTGGCGAAGCTACCTGGGAATGAGCAGTTCTTC
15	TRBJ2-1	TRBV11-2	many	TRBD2	CASSLGTSPMSEQFF	TGTGCCAGCAGCCTAGGGACTAGTCCGATGAGTGAGCAGTTCTTC
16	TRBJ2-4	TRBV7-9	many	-	CASSTPEKLAKNIQYF	TGTGCCAGCAGCACCCCCGAAAAACTAGCCAAAAACATTCAGTACTTC
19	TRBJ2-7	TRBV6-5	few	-	CASSYTFDGRLTPFYEQYF	TGTGCCAGCAGTTACACCTTTGACGGGAGACTCACCCCTTTCTACGAGCAGTACTTC
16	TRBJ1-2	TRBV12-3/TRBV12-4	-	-	CASSISGGRSNYGYTF	TGTGCCAGCAGCATTTCTGGGGGCCGTTCTAACTATGGCTACACCTTC
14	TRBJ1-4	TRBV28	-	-	CASSPTELNEKLFF	TGTGCCAGCAGTCCGACAGAACTTAATGAAAAACTGTTTTTT
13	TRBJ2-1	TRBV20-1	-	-	CSALQGPANEQFF	TGCAGTGCACTACAGGGTCCTGCGAATGAGCAGTTCTTC